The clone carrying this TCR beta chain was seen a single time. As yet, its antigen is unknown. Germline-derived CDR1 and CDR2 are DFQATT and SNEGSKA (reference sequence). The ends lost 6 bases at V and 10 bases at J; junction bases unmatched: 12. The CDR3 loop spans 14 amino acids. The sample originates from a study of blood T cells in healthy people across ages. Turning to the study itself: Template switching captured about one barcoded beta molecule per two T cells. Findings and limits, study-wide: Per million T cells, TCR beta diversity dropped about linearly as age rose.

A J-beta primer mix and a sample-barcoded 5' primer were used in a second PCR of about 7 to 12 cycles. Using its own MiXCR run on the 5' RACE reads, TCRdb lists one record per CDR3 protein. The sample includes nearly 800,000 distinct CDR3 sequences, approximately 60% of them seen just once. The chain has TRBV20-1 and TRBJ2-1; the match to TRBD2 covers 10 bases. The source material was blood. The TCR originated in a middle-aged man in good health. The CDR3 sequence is CSAKTSGGAGEQFF. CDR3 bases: TGCAGTGCAAAGACCAGCGGGGGGGCCGGAGAGCAGTTCTTC.